This TCR beta chain emerged from a study of graft-versus-host responses after intestinal transplantation. Study overall: Induction using anti-thymocyte globulin, followed by tacrolimus and steroids for about 3 years, was given to all recipients. Findings of the study overall: Circulating GvH clones peaking coincided with falling HvG clones soon after transplant.

This clone has only a few counts. Its antigen is not known. Clones were sequenced by immunoSEQ multiplex PCR, and TCRdb holds only the in-frame ones, with some missing. The table includes about 25,000 clones, roughly 94% detected once. CDR1 and CDR2 from the germline V gene are SEHNR and FQNEAQ (reference sequence). This CDR3 has 15 amino acids. V was shortened by 2 bases and J by 4 bases, with 11 bases between the two germline ends. The source is a human patient who received an intestinal transplant, so some T cells may come from the graft donor. The chain has TRBV7-9 and TRBJ1-4; D gene uncertain. The sample was PBMCs, taken 156 days after intestinal transplant. The CDR3 sequence: CASSLQRNHNEKLFF. CDR3 in DNA: TGTGCCAGCAGCTTACAGCGGAACCATAATGAAAAACTGTTTTTT.